The 27 T cell receptor beta chains below all came from one sample that was sequenced in a study of blood T cell repertoires in COVID-19. The assay was immunoSEQ multiplex PCR, and TCRdb's table has in-frame clones only and misses some. The repertoire includes approximately 70,000 clones, about nine tenths of them detected once, and roughly 10% sits in the top ten. The specimen sequenced was peripheral blood. These receptors all come from a man in his 70s with active or convalescent COVID-19.

This chain connects TRBV5-1 to TRBJ2-7; D remains unclear. In germline, CDR1 is SGHRS, CDR2 YFSETQ. V lost 0 bases and J lost 0, with 10 bases in between. The CDR3 is 15 amino acids. The CDR3 sequence: CASSLELTPSYEQYF. DNA for the CDR3: TGCGCCAGCAGCTTGGAACTAACCCCCTCCTACGAGCAGTACTTC.

The gene calls are TRBV19 and TRBJ1-2, with D possibly being TRBD1 (5 bases). V shed 7 bases and J shed 7 bases, with 19 bases lying between them. The CDR3 length is 14 residues. Germline values: CDR1 LNHDA, CDR2 SQIVND (reference sequence). CDR3 sequence reads: CASTDTGLERGYTF. In nucleotides, the CDR3 is TGTGCCAGTACCGATACAGGTCTTGAGCGTGGCTACACCTTC.

The rearrangement joins TRBV4-2 to TRBJ2-2; 14 bases are a match to TRBD2. J lost 3 bases, V lost 4 bases, and 10 bases had no gene match. The CDR3 extends over 19 amino acids. CDR1 and CDR2 from the germline V gene are LGHNA and YNFKEQ. CDR3 nucleotide sequence: TGTGCCAGCAGCCCCTCGACTAGCGGGAGGGCCTCGTACACCGGGGAGCTGTTTTTT. It translates to CASSPSTSGRASYTGELFF.

CDR3: CASSVGLAGGTGELFF. The DNA of the CDR3 is TGTGCCAGCAGCGTAGGACTAGCGGGGGGCACCGGGGAGCTGTTTTTT. V is TRBV9 and J is TRBJ2-2; the match to TRBD2 covers 13 bases. The ends lost 0 bases at V and 4 bases at J; junction bases unmatched: 0. From germline, CDR1 is SGDLS and CDR2 YYNGEE. The CDR3 consists of 16 residues.

The CDR3 is CASSQKTGELFF. For the CDR3, the DNA is TGTGCCAGCAGTCAAAAAACCGGGGAGCTGTTTTTT. V is TRBV12-3 or TRBV12-4 and J is TRBJ2-2; D remains unclear. The CDR3 has 12 amino acids. Trimming shortened V by 5 bases and J by 5 bases, and 6 bases separated the two germline ends.

This clone has a handful of counts. The chain recombines TRBV4-1 with TRBJ2-7; no clear D. The CDR3 loop spans 13 amino acids. V lost 3 bases to trimming and J lost 6 bases, with 12 bases between them. Germline V gene sequence: CDR1 MGHRA, CDR2 YSYEKL. The CDR3 loop reads CASSHPLPGEQYF. As DNA, the CDR3 is TGCGCCAGCAGCCACCCTCTACCGGGCGAGCAGTACTTC.

In this sample, this clone turned up once. V gene TRBV7-8 combines with J gene TRBJ1-6, with 7 bases fitting TRBD1. Germline V CDR1 and CDR2: SGHVS, FQNEAQ. The CDR3 sequence is 16 residues long. With 8 bases clipped from V and 0 bases from J, the junction kept 7 bases outside the gene matches. The CDR3 nucleotides read TGTGCCAGCTCCGGGACAGCGAGCTCCTATAATTCACCCCTCCACTTT. Translating it yields CASSGTASSYNSPLHF.

The chain has TRBV4-2 and TRBJ2-1; 9 bases map to TRBD2. The CDR3 extends over 13 amino acids. Germline CDR1 and CDR2: LGHNA and YNFKEQ. J was trimmed by 9 bases and V by 6 bases; bases with no gene match: 6. CDR3: CASSSGRGGEQFF. CDR3 sequence (DNA): TGTGCCAGCAGTAGCGGGAGAGGAGGTGAGCAGTTCTTC.

This clone showed up just a few times. This rearrangement joins TRBV19 to TRBJ1-1, with 7 bases fitting TRBD1. CDR3 length: 15 residues. V was clipped by 6 bases and J by 0 bases; unmatched bases: 7. Germline V gene sequence: CDR1 LNHDA, CDR2 SQIVND (reference sequence). The CDR3 spells CASRTATGVNTEAFF. For the CDR3, the DNA is TGTGCCAGTAGGACCGCTACAGGGGTGAACACTGAAGCTTTCTTT. Full variable domain (outside the CDR3, taken from reference TRBV19 and TRBJ1-1): DGGITQSPKYLFRKEGQNVTLSCEQNLNHDAMYWYRQDPGQGLRLIYYSQIVNDFQKGDIAEGYSVSREKKESFPLTVTSAQKNPTAFYLCASRTATGVNTEAFFGQGTRLTVV.

V gene TRBV9 combines with J gene TRBJ1-1, with TRBD1 matching 7 bases. With 0 bases clipped from V and 0 bases from J, the junction kept 2 bases outside the gene matches. CDR1 SGDLS and CDR2 YYNGEE come from the germline V gene. This CDR3 has 15 amino acids. CDR3 sequence reads: CASSVEGGMNTEAFF. The CDR3 DNA sequence: TGTGCCAGCAGCGTAGAAGGGGGCATGAACACTGAAGCTTTCTTT.

The J gene is TRBJ2-1, the V gene TRBV18; D not resolved. The CDR3 length is 15 residues. The V end was cut by 3 bases, the J end by 0 bases, with 9 bases between. The germline V gene encodes CDR1 KGHSH and CDR2 LQKENI. CDR3 in amino acids: CASSPPWSSYNEQFF. DNA for the CDR3: TGTGCCAGCTCACCCCCATGGAGCTCCTACAATGAGCAGTTCTTC. Complete variable domain (other parts from reference TRBV18 and TRBJ2-1): NAGVMQNPRHLVRRRGQEARLRCSPMKGHSHVYWYRQLPEEGLKFMVYLQKENIIDESGMPKERFSAEFPKEGPSILRIQQVVRGDSAAYFCASSPPWSSYNEQFFGPGTRLTVL.

The chain recombines TRBV24-1 with TRBJ1-5; TRBD1 agrees at 8 bases. This CDR3 spans 14 amino acids. Trimming removed 5 bases from V and 2 bases from J; junction bases left unmatched: 1. Germline lookup yields CDR1 KGHDR and CDR2 SFDVKD. The CDR3 is CATSVTGGNQPQHF. The CDR3, as DNA: TGTGCCACCAGTGTGACAGGGGGCAATCAGCCCCAGCATTTT.

This chain links TRBV19 with TRBJ2-7, with 7 bases identical to TRBD1. The V segment lost 6 bases and the J segment 6 bases; nucleotides outside the gene matches: 11. The CDR3 totals 14 residues. Germline CDR1 is LNHDA and CDR2 is SQIVND (reference sequence). The CDR3 DNA reads as TGTGCCAGTAGCTCCGGGACAGAGGGTTCCGAGCAGTACTTC. Encoded protein: CASSSGTEGSEQYF.

The chain uses TRBV19 and TRBJ1-1, with D perhaps TRBD1 (5 bases). Germline CDR1 is LNHDA and CDR2 is SQIVND (reference sequence). This CDR3 contains 13 residues. V was trimmed by 4 bases and J by 5 bases, leaving 11 bases between them. CDR3 coding DNA: TGTGCCAGTAGTACAGGGCTTGGGACTGAAGCTTTCTTT. Its protein product is CASSTGLGTEAFF.

The V call is TRBV7-2, the J call TRBJ1-3; 8 nucleotides line up with TRBD1. The CDR3 loop spans 17 amino acids. The germline V gene encodes CDR1 SGHTA and CDR2 FQGNSA. After removal of 5 bases from V and 7 bases from J, the junction contained 16 bases not matched to a gene. As DNA, the CDR3 is TGTGCCAGCAGCCCGAGTATACAGACAGGGGTTCGGAACACCATATATTTT. Protein sequence: CASSPSIQTGVRNTIYF.

The gene calls are TRBV6-1 and TRBJ1-3; D uncertain. The CDR3 is 16 residues long. Germline V gene lookup returns CDR1 MNHNS and CDR2 SASEGT. With 3 bases removed from V and 0 bases from J, the gap between germline ends came to 12 bases. CDR3 residues: CASSDAAWSSGNTIYF. The CDR3 bases are TGTGCCAGCAGTGACGCGGCATGGAGCTCTGGAAACACCATATATTTT.

The chain joins TRBV18 to TRBJ2-4; 8 bases map to TRBD2. V lost 0 bases and J lost 4; bases outside the gene matches: 8. This CDR3 is built from 17 residues. Looked up from germline, CDR1 is KGHSH and CDR2 is LQKENI. The CDR3 sequence is CASSPPGTGGPKNIQYF. Here the CDR3 DNA reads TGTGCCAGCTCACCACCGGGGACGGGAGGGCCGAAAAACATTCAGTACTTC.

This chain uses TRBV24-1 with TRBJ2-1; D ambiguous. The CDR3 totals 14 residues. V lost 1 base to trimming and J lost 7 bases, with 10 bases between them. Germline CDR1 KGHDR, CDR2 SFDVKD. Here the CDR3 reads CATSDFRPTNEQFF. DNA of the CDR3: TGTGCCACCAGTGATTTTCGGCCGACAAATGAGCAGTTCTTC.

This chain links TRBV6-2 or TRBV6-3 with TRBJ2-1; 8 bases agree with TRBD2. CDR3 length: 16 amino acids. The V gene's germline CDR1 is MNHEY and CDR2 SVGEGT. Trimming removed 4 bases from V and 0 bases from J; junction bases left unmatched: 5. CDR3 nucleotides: TGTGCCAGCAGTTTGCTTAGCGGGGTCTCCTACAATGAGCAGTTCTTC. Protein product: CASSLLSGVSYNEQFF.

The chain couples TRBV7-2 to TRBJ1-2; 8 bases match TRBD1. This CDR3 region has 14 residues. Per the germline V gene, CDR1 is SGHTA and CDR2 is FQGNSA. V shed 5 bases and J 7 bases; nucleotides not matched to a gene: 9. The CDR3 coding sequence is TGTGCCAGCAGCCAACCGACAGGGGCGGCTGGCTACACCTTC. This encodes CASSQPTGAAGYTF.

This CDR3 is CAVASVRGDTQYF. DNA for the CDR3: TGTGCGGTAGCAAGCGTCCGAGGAGATACGCAGTATTTT. V usage is TRBV30 and J usage is TRBJ2-3; D is unclear. This CDR3 comprises 13 residues. Germline V gene sequence: CDR1 GTSNPN, CDR2 SVGIG (reference sequence).

This chain joins TRBV11-2 and TRBJ2-1; a possible D gene is TRBD1 (5 bases). The V end was cut by 4 bases, the J end by 4 bases, with 14 bases between. Germline-derived CDR1 and CDR2 are SGHAT and FQNNGV. CDR3 size: 15 residues. CDR3 DNA sequence: TGTGCCAGCAGCTGGCTCGGGCAGGGTTACAATGAGCAGTTCTTC. Protein product: CASSWLGQGYNEQFF.

This chain connects TRBV18 to TRBJ1-6, with D perhaps matching TRBD1 (6 bases). Germline CDR1 reads KGHSH; CDR2 reads LQKENI. The CDR3 covers 14 residues. Trimming left V 6 bases short and J 7 bases short, with 13 bases between. DNA of the CDR3: TGTGCCAGCTCCCCCGAGGGGGGGAATTCACCCCTCCACTTT. Encoded protein: CASSPEGGNSPLHF. The full variable domain, rest sourced from reference TRBV18 and TRBJ1-6, is NAGVMQNPRHLVRRRGQEARLRCSPMKGHSHVYWYRQLPEEGLKFMVYLQKENIIDESGMPKERFSAEFPKEGPSILRIQQVVRGDSAAYFCASSPEGGNSPLHFGNGTRLTVT.

This chain links TRBV2 with TRBJ1-5; 9 positions match TRBD1. With V trimmed by 7 bases and J by 2 bases, 3 bases remained unmatched. Germline lookup yields CDR1 SNHLY and CDR2 FYNNEI. The CDR3 totals 14 residues. The CDR3 region has the DNA TGTGCCAGCAAGGGACAGGGCGGCAATCAGCCCCAGCATTTT. Encoded protein: CASKGQGGNQPQHF.

The chain employs TRBV10-3 and TRBJ1-2; a possible D gene is TRBD1 (5 bases). Germline assignment: CDR1 ENHRY and CDR2 SYGVKD. V was trimmed by 9 bases and J by 9 bases, leaving 17 bases between them. The CDR3 is 12 residues long. The CDR3 DNA follows: TGTGCCATTAGCACAGGATCGAACAGCTACACCTTC. Protein product: CAISTGSNSYTF.

V usage is TRBV5-5 and J usage is TRBJ1-1; possible D gene TRBD1, 6 bases. The CDR3 has 14 amino acids. The germline V gene has CDR1 SGHKS and CDR2 YYEKEE (reference sequence). V was pared by 2 bases and J by 5 bases, with 13 bases between. As DNA, the CDR3 is TGTGCCAGCAGCTTACAGGGTGTGAGTACTGAAGCTTTCTTT. Its protein product is CASSLQGVSTEAFF.

The V gene is TRBV6-1, the J gene TRBJ1-5, with TRBD1 as a possible D gene (6 bases). V lost 3 bases to trimming and J lost 7 bases, with 10 bases between them. The CDR3 has 13 amino acids. Germline loops: CDR1 MNHNS, CDR2 SASEGT. The DNA of the CDR3 is TGTGCCAGCAGTGAGGGGGGGGGCCAGCCCCAGCATTTT. Translating gives CASSEGGGQPQHF.